This TCR beta chain stems from a study of T cell responses to AZD1222 COVID-19 vaccine. Across the study: Analysis merged second doses at about 4 or about 12 weeks.

Only in-frame clones appear in the TCRdb table, and some are missing; sequencing was by immunoSEQ multiplex PCR. The sample has 150,000 or so clones; roughly 92% are singletons. General study points: With two AZD1222 doses given, Spike-specific TCR breadth and depth both rose. As reported, nearly half of all spike-specific TCRs target variant regions that are unmutated. Seropositive AZD1222 recipients at baseline numbered only five or six.

Trimming removed 0 bases from V and 4 bases from J, with 16 bases in between. CDR1 LNHNV and CDR2 YYDKDF come from the germline V gene (reference sequence). CDR3 size: 17 residues. A remark on this clone: Its target is unknown.

The chain links TRBV15 to TRBJ1-3, with D hard to call. The sequenced sample was peripheral blood, obtained on day 0 of AZD1222 vaccination. The sequence was collected from an adult in good health. The CDR3 nucleotides are TGTGCCACCAGCAGAGACCCCTCTTGGGCGGGCGGAAACACCATATATTTT. This translates into CATSRDPSWAGGNTIYF.